Listed below are T cell receptor beta chains from one sample, sequenced in a study of T cell responses to AZD1222 COVID-19 vaccine. TCRdb's table, derived via immunoSEQ multiplex PCR, lists solely in-frame clones and lacks some. The sample has more than 110,000 clones, around 89% seen once. The sequences come from peripheral blood, collected on day 0 of AZD1222 vaccination. Source of these receptors: an adult in good health. Both conserved end residues are part of each CDR3. The D gene is left open where the match is weak. Clone size is stated in some rows and not others, as once, few, many or a class when expanded.

v_gene,d_gene,j_gene,abundance,CDR3aa,CDR3nt
TRBV3-1/TRBV3-2,NA,TRBJ2-2,NA,CASSPRLTGELFF,TGTGCCAGCAGCCCCCGGCTAACCGGGGAGCTGTTTTTT
TRBV5-4,NA,TRBJ2-1,few,CASSWLADPYNEQFF,TGTGCCAGCAGCTGGTTAGCGGACCCATACAATGAGCAGTTCTTC
TRBV2,TRBD1,TRBJ2-7,once,CASSVGPGQGHYEQYF,TGTGCCAGCAGTGTGGGCCCGGGACAGGGCCACTACGAGCAGTACTTC
TRBV7-2,NA,TRBJ2-6,NA,CASSRSPTNSGANVLTF,TGTGCCAGCAGTCGGTCCCCCACAAACTCTGGGGCCAACGTCCTGACTTTC
TRBV4-1,TRBD2,TRBJ2-1,NA,CASSQEATSVYNEQFF,TGCGCCAGCAGCCAAGAGGCAACTAGCGTCTACAATGAGCAGTTCTTC
TRBV19,NA,TRBJ2-6,NA,CASSPRRSTGANVLTF,TGTGCCAGCTCGCCCCGGCGTTCAACGGGGGCCAACGTCCTGACTTTC
TRBV28,NA,TRBJ2-7,large,CASSWVGYEQYF,TGTGCCAGCAGTTGGGTCGGCTACGAGCAGTACTTC
TRBV10-2,NA,TRBJ1-1,NA,CASSESENTEAFF,TGCGCCAGCAGTGAGTCGGAGAACACTGAAGCTTTCTTT
TRBV18,NA,TRBJ2-5,NA,CASSPPGGRETQYF,TGTGCCAGCTCACCACCGGGCGGCCGGGAGACCCAGTACTTC
TRBV27,NA,TRBJ2-3,NA,CASSLSGSGGADTQYF,TGTGCCAGCAGTTTATCAGGGAGTGGTGGGGCAGATACGCAGTATTTT
TRBV15,NA,TRBJ1-2,once,CATSPPGQVYGYTF,TGTGCCACCAGCCCACCGGGACAAGTATATGGCTACACCTTC
TRBV4-1,NA,TRBJ2-7,NA,CASSDAAAGYEQYF,TGCGCCAGCAGCGATGCCGCGGCGGGGTACGAGCAGTACTTC
TRBV2,NA,TRBJ2-3,NA,CASRLTTDTQYF,TGTGCCAGCAGGCTTACCACAGATACGCAGTATTTT
TRBV19,NA,TRBJ2-1,NA,CAGSISPLNEQFF,TGTGCCGGTAGTATTTCCCCTCTGAATGAGCAGTTCTTC
TRBV30,NA,TRBJ2-1,NA,CAWSARLYNEQFF,TGTGCCTGGAGTGCCCGACTGTACAATGAGCAGTTCTTC
TRBV12-5,NA,TRBJ1-3,NA,CASGLDLNRVGSGNTIYF,TGTGCTAGTGGTTTGGATTTAAACAGGGTCGGCTCTGGAAACACCATATATTTT
TRBV5-5,NA,TRBJ1-4,once,CASRLLGGGIEKLFF,TGTGCCAGCAGATTGCTGGGTGGGGGGATTGAAAAACTGTTTTTT
TRBV5-1,NA,TRBJ1-3,NA,CASSLETFTLSGNTIYF,TGCGCCAGCAGCTTGGAAACCTTCACCCTCTCTGGAAACACCATATATTTT